This T cell receptor (beta chain) was retrieved from a study of cytomegalovirus exposure and HLA in healthy donors. Both 60 Vbeta primers and 13 Jbeta primers went into the PCR. Clones were sequenced by immunoSEQ multiplex PCR, and TCRdb holds only the in-frame ones, with some missing. This sample carries 79,000 or so clones, 79% of them seen once, and the ten largest clones take about 22%. There are 15 residues in the CDR3. Looked up from germline, CDR1 is SGHNT and CDR2 is YYREEE (reference sequence). J was trimmed by 2 bases and V by 4 bases; bases with no gene match: 7. J is TRBJ2-7 and V is TRBV5-4, with 9 bases lining up with TRBD2. What was sequenced was PBMCs. This sequence was found in a middle-aged woman in good health and CMV-seropositive. Written as DNA, the CDR3 is TGTGCCAGCAGCCTCGCGGGGGGGGTTACCTACGAGCAGTACTTC. Its protein is CASSLAGGVTYEQYF. Using reference TRBV5-4 and TRBJ2-7 for the parts outside the CDR3, the full variable domain is ETGVTQSPTHLIKTRGQQVTLRCSSQSGHNTVSWYQQALGQGPQFIFQYYREEENGRGNFPPRFSGLQFPNYSSELNVNALELDDSALYLCASSLAGGVTYEQYFGPGTRLTVT.